This T cell receptor (beta chain) derives from a study of T cell responses to AZD1222 COVID-19 vaccine. The CDR3 runs to 16 residues. The germline V gene has CDR1 MNHEY and CDR2 SVGAGI. The V end was cut by 0 bases, the J end by 0 bases, with 12 bases between. Findings and limits, study-wide: Without day 14 samples, only post-peak T cell repertoires were studied.

Using immunoSEQ multiplex PCR, the repertoire was profiled, and TCRdb retains in-frame clones only, with some absent. This sample has around 140,000 clones; just over 90% occur once, and the top ten carry 6.5% to 8.5%. A word on this clone: Its target is unknown.

This TCR was recovered from an adult in good health. The chain joins TRBV6-5 to TRBJ2-7, with unresolved D. This specimen consisted of peripheral blood, obtained on day 0 of AZD1222 vaccination. The CDR3 is CASSYSSGYISYEQYF. The CDR3 bases are TGTGCCAGCAGTTACTCGTCCGGGTACATCTCCTACGAGCAGTACTTC.